The clone carrying this T cell receptor (beta chain) has ten or more counts. Its antigen is as yet unknown. This entry is derived from a study of T-cell memory formation after mild COVID-19. Study results and limitations: Day 15 to 85 contracting clones showed balanced CD4/CD8; later expanders leaned CD4+.

This CDR3 has 14 amino acids. V was cut by 3 bases and J by 6 bases, with 14 bases left in between. CDR1 is SGHTA, CDR2 FQGNSA, per germline. TCR alpha and TCR beta cDNA libraries with sample barcodes and UMIs came from 5'RACE using constant-segment primers. TCRdb reprocessed the 5' RACE reads with MiXCR, giving one entry per CDR3 protein. This table has 150,000 to 200,000 distinct CDR3 sequences, over 10% appearing once. The sample was PBMCs or a T cell subset sorted from them (not recorded which). The chain employs TRBV7-2 and TRBJ1-2; TRBD1 might be the D (6 bases). This clonotype was sampled from a man between 18 and 35 years old who had mild COVID-19 (a few samples of this study predate the infection). Cell type and time point are not known. The CDR3 DNA sequence: TGTGCCAGCAGCTTCCCGACAGGAGCGAATGGCTACACCTTC. It codes for CASSFPTGANGYTF.